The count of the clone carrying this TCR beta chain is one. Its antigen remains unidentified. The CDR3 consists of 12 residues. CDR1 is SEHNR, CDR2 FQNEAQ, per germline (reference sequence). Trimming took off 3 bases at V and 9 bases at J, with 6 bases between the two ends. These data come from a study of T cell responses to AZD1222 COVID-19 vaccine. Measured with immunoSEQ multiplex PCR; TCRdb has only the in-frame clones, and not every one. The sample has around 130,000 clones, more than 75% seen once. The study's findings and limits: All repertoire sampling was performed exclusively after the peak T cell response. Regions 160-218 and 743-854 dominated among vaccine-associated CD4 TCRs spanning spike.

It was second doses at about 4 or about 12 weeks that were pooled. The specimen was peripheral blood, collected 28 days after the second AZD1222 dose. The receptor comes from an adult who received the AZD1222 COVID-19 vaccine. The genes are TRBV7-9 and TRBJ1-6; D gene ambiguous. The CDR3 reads CASSLSASPLHF. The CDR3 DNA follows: TGTGCCAGCAGCTTGTCGGCTTCACCCCTCCACTTT.